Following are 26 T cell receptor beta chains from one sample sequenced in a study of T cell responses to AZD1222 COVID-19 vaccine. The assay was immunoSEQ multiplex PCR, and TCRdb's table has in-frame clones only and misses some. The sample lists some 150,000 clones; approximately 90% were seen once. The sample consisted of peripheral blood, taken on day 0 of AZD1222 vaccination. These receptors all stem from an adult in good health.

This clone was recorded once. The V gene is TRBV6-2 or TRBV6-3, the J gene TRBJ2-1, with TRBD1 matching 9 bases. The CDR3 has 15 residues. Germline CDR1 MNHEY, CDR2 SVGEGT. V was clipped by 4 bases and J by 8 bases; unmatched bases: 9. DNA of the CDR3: TGTGCCAGCAGTTTTAAACAGGGGGCGTTGTATGAGCAGTTCTTC. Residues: CASSFKQGALYEQFF.

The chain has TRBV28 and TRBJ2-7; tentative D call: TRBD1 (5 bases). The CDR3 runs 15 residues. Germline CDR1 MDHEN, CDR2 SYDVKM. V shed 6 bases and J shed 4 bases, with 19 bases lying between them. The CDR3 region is CASSPGLRELYEQYF. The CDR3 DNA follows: TGTGCCAGCAGCCCAGGGCTCCGCGAGCTTTACGAGCAGTACTTC. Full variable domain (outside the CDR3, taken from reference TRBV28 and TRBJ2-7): DVKVTQSSRYLVKRTGEKVFLECVQDMDHENMFWYRQDPGLGLRLIYFSYDVKMKEKGDIPEGYSVSREKKERFSLILESASTNQTSMYLCASSPGLRELYEQYFGPGTRLTVT.

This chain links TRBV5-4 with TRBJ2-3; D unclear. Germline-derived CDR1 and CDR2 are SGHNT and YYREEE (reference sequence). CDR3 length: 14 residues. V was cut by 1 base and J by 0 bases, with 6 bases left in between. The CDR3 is CASSLRASTDTQYF. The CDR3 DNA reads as TGTGCCAGCAGCTTGAGGGCTAGCACAGATACGCAGTATTTT.

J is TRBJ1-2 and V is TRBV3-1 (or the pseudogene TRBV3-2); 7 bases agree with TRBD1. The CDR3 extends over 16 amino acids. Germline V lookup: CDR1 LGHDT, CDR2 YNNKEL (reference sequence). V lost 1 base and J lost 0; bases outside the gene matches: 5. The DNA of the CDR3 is TGTGCCAGCAGCCAAGTGGGACAGCTTACTAACTATGGCTACACCTTC. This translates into CASSQVGQLTNYGYTF.

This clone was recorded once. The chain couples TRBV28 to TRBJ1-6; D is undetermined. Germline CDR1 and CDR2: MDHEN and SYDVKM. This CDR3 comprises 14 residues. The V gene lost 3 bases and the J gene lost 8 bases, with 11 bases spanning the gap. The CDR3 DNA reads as TGTGCCAGCAGTTTTTACAGTGGATATTCACCCCTCCACTTT. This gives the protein CASSFYSGYSPLHF.

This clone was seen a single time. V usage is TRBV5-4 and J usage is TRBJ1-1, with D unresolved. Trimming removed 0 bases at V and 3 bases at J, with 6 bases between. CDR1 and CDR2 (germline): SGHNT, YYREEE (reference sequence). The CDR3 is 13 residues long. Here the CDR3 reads CASSLVSDTEAFF. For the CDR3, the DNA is TGTGCCAGCAGCTTGGTCTCCGACACTGAAGCTTTCTTT. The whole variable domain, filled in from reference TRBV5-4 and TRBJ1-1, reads ETGVTQSPTHLIKTRGQQVTLRCSSQSGHNTVSWYQQALGQGPQFIFQYYREEENGRGNFPPRFSGLQFPNYSSELNVNALELDDSALYLCASSLVSDTEAFFGQGTRLTVV.

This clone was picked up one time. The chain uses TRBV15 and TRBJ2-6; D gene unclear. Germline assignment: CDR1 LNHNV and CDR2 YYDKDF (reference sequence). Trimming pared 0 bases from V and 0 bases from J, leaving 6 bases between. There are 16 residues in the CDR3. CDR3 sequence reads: CATSRDRASGANVLTF. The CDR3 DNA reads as TGTGCCACCAGCAGAGATCGCGCCTCTGGGGCCAACGTCCTGACTTTC. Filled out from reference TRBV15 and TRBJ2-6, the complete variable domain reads DAMVIQNPRYQVTQFGKPVTLSCSQTLNHNVMYWYQQKSSQAPKLLFHYYDKDFNNEADTPDNFQSRRPNTSFCFLDIRSPGLGDTAMYLCATSRDRASGANVLTFGAGSRLTVL.

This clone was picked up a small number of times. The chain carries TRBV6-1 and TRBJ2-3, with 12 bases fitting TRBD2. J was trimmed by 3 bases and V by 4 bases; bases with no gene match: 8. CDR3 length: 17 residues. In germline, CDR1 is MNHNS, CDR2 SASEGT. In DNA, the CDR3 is TGTGCCAGCAGTGGGGGGGAGACTAGCGGGAGAACAGATACGCAGTATTTT. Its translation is CASSGGETSGRTDTQYF.

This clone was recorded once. The CDR3 protein is CASSSDRIGTEAFF. CDR3 coding DNA: TGTGCCAGCAGCTCGGACAGGATTGGCACTGAAGCTTTCTTT. J is TRBJ1-1 and V is TRBV7-8; 7 bases align to TRBD1. From germline, CDR1 is SGHVS and CDR2 FQNEAQ. This CDR3 is 14 amino acids long. J gave up 4 bases and V 4 bases, and 6 bases lay outside the gene matches.

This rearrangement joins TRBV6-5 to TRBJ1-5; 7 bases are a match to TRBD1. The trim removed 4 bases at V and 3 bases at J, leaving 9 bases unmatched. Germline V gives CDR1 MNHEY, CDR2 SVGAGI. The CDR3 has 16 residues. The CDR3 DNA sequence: TGTGCCAGCAGTTTGACAGGGTTTGGGGTCAATCAGCCCCAGCATTTT. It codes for CASSLTGFGVNQPQHF.

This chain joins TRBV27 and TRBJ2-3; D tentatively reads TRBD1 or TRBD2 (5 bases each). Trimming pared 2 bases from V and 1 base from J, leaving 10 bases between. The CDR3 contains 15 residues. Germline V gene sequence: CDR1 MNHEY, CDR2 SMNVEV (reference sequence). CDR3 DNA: TGTGCCAGCAGTTTAGAGGGGAAACGCACAGATACGCAGTATTTT. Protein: CASSLEGKRTDTQYF.

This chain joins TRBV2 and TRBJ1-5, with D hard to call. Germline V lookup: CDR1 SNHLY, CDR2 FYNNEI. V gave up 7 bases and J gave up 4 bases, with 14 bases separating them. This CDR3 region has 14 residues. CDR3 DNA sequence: TGTGCCAGCACCTATACGCTCGGGAATCAGCCCCAGCATTTT. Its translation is CASTYTLGNQPQHF.

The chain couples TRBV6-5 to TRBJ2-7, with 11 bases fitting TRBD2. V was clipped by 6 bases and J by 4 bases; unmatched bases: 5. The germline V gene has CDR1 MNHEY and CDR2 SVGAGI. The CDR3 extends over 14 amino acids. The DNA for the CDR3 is TGTGCCAGCAGCCCGACTAGCGGGACGTACGAGCAGTACTTC. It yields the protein CASSPTSGTYEQYF.

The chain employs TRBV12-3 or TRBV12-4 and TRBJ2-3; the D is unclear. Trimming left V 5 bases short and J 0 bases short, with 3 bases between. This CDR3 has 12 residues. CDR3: CASSASTDTQYF. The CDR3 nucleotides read TGTGCCAGCAGTGCTAGCACAGATACGCAGTATTTT.

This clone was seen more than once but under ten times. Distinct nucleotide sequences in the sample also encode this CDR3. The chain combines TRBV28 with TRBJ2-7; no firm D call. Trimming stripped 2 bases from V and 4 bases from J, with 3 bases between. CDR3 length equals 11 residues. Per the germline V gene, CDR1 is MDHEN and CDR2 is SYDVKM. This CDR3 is CASSLAYEQYF. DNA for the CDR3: TGTGCCAGCAGTTTAGCTTACGAGCAGTACTTC.

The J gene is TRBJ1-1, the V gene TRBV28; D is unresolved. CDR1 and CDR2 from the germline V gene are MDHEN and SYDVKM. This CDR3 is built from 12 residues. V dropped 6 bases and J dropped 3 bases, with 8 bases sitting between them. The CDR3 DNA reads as TGTGCCAGCAGCCCAATCTACACTGAAGCTTTCTTT. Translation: CASSPIYTEAFF.

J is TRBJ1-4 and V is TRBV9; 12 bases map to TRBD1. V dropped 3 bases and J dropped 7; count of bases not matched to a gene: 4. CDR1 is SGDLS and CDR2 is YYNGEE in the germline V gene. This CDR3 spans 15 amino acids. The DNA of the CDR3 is TGTGCCAGCAGCGGGGGACAGGGGGCTGCTGAAAAACTGTTTTTT. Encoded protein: CASSGGQGAAEKLFF.

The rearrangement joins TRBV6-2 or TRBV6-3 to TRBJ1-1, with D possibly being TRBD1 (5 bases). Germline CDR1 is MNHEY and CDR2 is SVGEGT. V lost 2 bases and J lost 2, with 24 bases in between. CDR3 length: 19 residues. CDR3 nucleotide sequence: TGTGCCAGCAGTTACGGGGCAGGGAATAATGGAGAACCAAACACTGAAGCTTTCTTT. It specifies CASSYGAGNNGEPNTEAFF.

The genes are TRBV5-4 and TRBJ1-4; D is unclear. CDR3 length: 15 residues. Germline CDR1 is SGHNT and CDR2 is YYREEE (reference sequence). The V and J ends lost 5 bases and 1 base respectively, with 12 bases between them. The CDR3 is CASRSRPGTNEKLFF. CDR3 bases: TGTGCCAGCAGATCCCGGCCGGGAACTAATGAAAAACTGTTTTTT.

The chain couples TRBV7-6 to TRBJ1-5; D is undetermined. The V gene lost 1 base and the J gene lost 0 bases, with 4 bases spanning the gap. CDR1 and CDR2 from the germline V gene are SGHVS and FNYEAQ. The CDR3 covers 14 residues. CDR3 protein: CASSLDSSNQPQHF. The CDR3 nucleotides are TGTGCCAGCAGCTTAGACAGTAGCAATCAGCCCCAGCATTTT.

CDR3 region: CASSVDGGLGNTEAFF. The CDR3 DNA reads as TGTGCCAGCAGCGTAGATGGGGGGCTGGGCAACACTGAAGCTTTCTTT. The chain links TRBV9 to TRBJ1-1; a possible D gene is TRBD1 (6 bases). The V end lost 0 bases, the J end lost 2 bases, and 14 bases lay between the germline ends. Germline CDR1 SGDLS, CDR2 YYNGEE. The CDR3 sequence is 16 residues long.

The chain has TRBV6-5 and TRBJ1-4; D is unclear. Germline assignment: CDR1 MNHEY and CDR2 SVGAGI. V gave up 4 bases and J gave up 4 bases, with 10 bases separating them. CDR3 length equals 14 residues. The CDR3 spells CASSFEGINEKLFF. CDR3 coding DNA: TGTGCCAGCAGTTTTGAAGGGATTAATGAAAAACTGTTTTTT.

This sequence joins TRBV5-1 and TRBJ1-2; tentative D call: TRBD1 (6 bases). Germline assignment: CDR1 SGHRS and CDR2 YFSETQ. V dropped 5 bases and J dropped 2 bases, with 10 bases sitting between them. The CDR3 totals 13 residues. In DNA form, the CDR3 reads TGCGCCAGCAGGAGCGACAGGAACTATGGCTACACCTTC. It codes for CASRSDRNYGYTF.

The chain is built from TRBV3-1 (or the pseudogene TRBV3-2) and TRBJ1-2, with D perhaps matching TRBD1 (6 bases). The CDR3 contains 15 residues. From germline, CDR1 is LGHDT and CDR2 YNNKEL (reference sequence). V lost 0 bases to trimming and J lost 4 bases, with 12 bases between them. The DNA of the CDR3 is TGTGCCAGCAGCCAAGAAAAACAGGGCTTCTATGGCTACACCTTC. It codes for CASSQEKQGFYGYTF.

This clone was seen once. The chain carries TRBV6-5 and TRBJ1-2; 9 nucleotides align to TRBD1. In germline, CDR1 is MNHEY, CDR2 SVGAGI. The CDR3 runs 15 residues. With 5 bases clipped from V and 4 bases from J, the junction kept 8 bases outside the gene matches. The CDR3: CASSTDRGRSYGYTF. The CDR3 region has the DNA TGTGCCAGCAGTACGGACAGGGGTCGTTCCTATGGCTACACCTTC.

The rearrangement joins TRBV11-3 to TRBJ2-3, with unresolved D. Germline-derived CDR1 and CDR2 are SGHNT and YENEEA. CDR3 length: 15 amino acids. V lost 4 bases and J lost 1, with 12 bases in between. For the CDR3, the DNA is TGTGCCAGCAGCTCCGGCCAGGCGGGCACAGATACGCAGTATTTT. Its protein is CASSSGQAGTDTQYF.